The 5 T cell receptor beta chains listed next were all sequenced from one sample in a study of OX40 agonist ivuxolimab in advanced cancers. The library relied on the immunoSEQ multiplex PCR assay. TCRdb stores this immuneACCESS table with in-frame sequences only. Part of the clones is absent; in the studies checked, under half of the shortfall reflects unresolved V genes, and no reason is known for the rest. For this sample the table gives around 40,000 clones, of which about 88% were detected only once. Together, the top ten hold 9.5% to 15% of the sample. Material: CD4+ or CD8+ T cells sorted from blood, obtained in a trial of the OX40 agonist ivuxolimab. The receptor set was obtained from an adult with an advanced solid tumor such as melanoma, head and neck, liver or kidney cancer.

The chain's CDR3 is CSVEQRDRGNTGELFF. DNA for the CDR3: TGCAGCGTTGAACAGCGGGACAGGGGGAACACCGGGGAGCTGTTTTTT. V gene TRBV29-1 combines with J gene TRBJ2-2; 10 nucleotides match TRBD1. V was pared by 2 bases and J by 1 base, with 4 bases of the junction left unmatched. The CDR3 loop spans 16 amino acids. CDR1 and CDR2 from the germline V gene are SQVTM and ANQGSEA.

This chain links TRBV6-1 with TRBJ2-7, with 16 bases that match TRBD2. This CDR3 is built from 18 residues. From germline, CDR1 is MNHNS and CDR2 SASEGT. V was pared by 2 bases and J by 2 bases, with 6 bases of the junction left unmatched. The CDR3 is CASSELPGLAGGAYEQYF. The CDR3 bases are TGTGCCAGCAGTGAATTACCGGGACTAGCGGGAGGGGCCTACGAGCAGTACTTC.

This rearrangement joins TRBV27 to TRBJ2-7; 7 bases align to TRBD1. The CDR3 consists of 16 residues. The J segment lost 6 bases and the V segment lost 1 base, leaving 12 bases of the junction unmatched. Germline CDR1 is MNHEY and CDR2 is SMNVEV (reference sequence). The CDR3 reads CASSLLKAGGLSEQYF. The CDR3 nucleotides read TGTGCCAGCAGTTTATTGAAGGCAGGGGGTCTCTCCGAGCAGTACTTC.

In this sample, this clone turned up once. The chain joins TRBV7-9 to TRBJ2-1; D is unclear. V gave up 5 bases and J gave up 0 bases, with 5 bases separating them. Looked up from germline, CDR1 is SEHNR and CDR2 is FQNEAQ (reference sequence). The CDR3 is 13 residues long. The CDR3 sequence is CASSPLSYNEQFF. DNA for the CDR3: TGTGCCAGCAGCCCCCTCTCCTACAATGAGCAGTTCTTC.

The CDR3 DNA is TGCGCCAGCAGCCACCGGGACAGTCTCTCCTATGGCTACACCTTC. It specifies CASSHRDSLSYGYTF. The rearrangement uses TRBV4-1 and TRBJ1-2, with 7 bases identical to TRBD1. V gave up 3 bases and J gave up 4 bases; unmatched junction bases: 8. This CDR3 contains 15 residues. Germline-derived CDR1 and CDR2 are MGHRA and YSYEKL.